The clone carrying this T cell receptor beta chain was counted only a few times. The data belong to a study of OX40 agonist ivuxolimab in advanced cancers. Profiling relied on immunoSEQ multiplex PCR, and the TCRdb table lists in-frame clones only, not all of them. The sample has 6,000 to 8,000 clones, about 70% seen once. This CDR3 spans 14 amino acids. V trimming: 2 bases; J trimming: 10 bases; junction bases outside the gene matches: 9. CDR1 and CDR2 (germline): LNHDA, SQIVND (reference sequence). Exclusion applied to patients with autoimmune disease history or systemic immunosuppression. The chain couples TRBV19 to TRBJ1-1; TRBD1 agrees at 8 bases. The material was CD4+ or CD8+ T cells sorted from blood, obtained in a trial of the OX40 agonist ivuxolimab. The TCR originated in an adult with an advanced solid tumor such as melanoma, head and neck, liver or kidney cancer. Here the CDR3 reads CASSINIGQGGAFF. The CDR3 DNA is TGTGCCAGTAGTATAAATATCGGACAGGGAGGAGCTTTCTTT.